This T cell receptor beta chain was observed in a study of response to subunit inactivated influenza vaccine listed by TCRdb under 2018. The study in broad terms: Deep quantitative T cell receptor repertoire profiling was used in the study to track responses to a trivalent subunit inactivated influenza vaccine. The research as a whole found: It was suggested by the authors that each seasonal influenza vaccination may recruit only a limited number of new T cells.

From a lookup of the germline V gene, CDR1 and CDR2 are LGHNA and YNFKEQ. After removal of 5 bases from V and 4 bases from J, the junction retains 8 bases not matched to a gene. The CDR3 spans 16 residues, from the cysteine through the phenylalanine. Just CDR3 DNA is preserved here, 48 bases in frame from base 1. As to this clonotype: Its antigen target is currently unknown. There are no base qualities to consult, and no much larger clone falls within one base.

Receptor amplification or capture employed RT-PCR. Sequencing used an Illumina HiSeq 2500. The raw public reads went through TCRdb reprocessing: fastp at Q25, MiXCR clone calling, in-frame beta chains kept. Every entry covers one CDR3 protein and lists the most common genes and DNA from its rows. The sample table shows 650,000 to 800,000 distinct CDR3 sequences, and around 14% are seen once. The ten largest make up 5.5% to 7% of the sample. In this chain, TRBV4-2 is recombined with TRBJ2-7; TRBD2 fits 13 bases in the junction. This material consisted of PBMCs from blood, taken less than 15 days before vaccination. This receptor was taken from a man in his fifties or sixties who received an inactivated influenza vaccine. Donor details come from another sample of the same person, matched by shared clones. The CDR3 corresponds to CASSRTSGSIGYEQYF. The sequenced DNA: TGTGCCAGCAGCAGGACTAGCGGGAGTATCGGGTACGAGCAGTACTTC.